The entry below describes one T cell receptor beta chain. Germline V gene lookup returns CDR1 SGHTA and CDR2 FQGNSA. CDR3 length: 14 residues. The V gene lost 3 bases and the J gene lost 5 bases, with 13 bases spanning the gap. This table comes from immunoSEQ multiplex PCR, and its TCRdb copy is limited to in-frame clones, with some not included. Here the sample spans 22,000 or so clones, over 70% being singletons. The data originate from a study of STAT5B mutations in CD4+ large granular lymphocyte leukemia. The TCR originated in a human donor in good health. The chain has TRBV7-2 and TRBJ1-1; TRBD1 is a possible D gene (6 bases). The material sequenced was CD4+ T cells from blood buffy coats. CDR3 DNA sequence: TGTGCCAGCAGCTTCGGGACACCGGGGACTGAAGCTTTCTTT. Translating it yields CASSFGTPGTEAFF.